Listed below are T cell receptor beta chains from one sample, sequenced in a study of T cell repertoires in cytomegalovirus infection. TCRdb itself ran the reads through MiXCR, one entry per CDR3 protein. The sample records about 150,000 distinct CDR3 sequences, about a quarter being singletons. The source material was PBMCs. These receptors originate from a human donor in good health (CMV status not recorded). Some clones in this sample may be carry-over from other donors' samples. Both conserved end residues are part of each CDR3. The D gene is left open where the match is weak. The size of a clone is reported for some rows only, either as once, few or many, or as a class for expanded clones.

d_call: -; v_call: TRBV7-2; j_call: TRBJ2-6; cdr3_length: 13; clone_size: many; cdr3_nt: TGTGCCAGCAGCTCAGGTGGGGCCAACGTCCTGACTTTC; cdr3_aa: CASSSGGANVLTF
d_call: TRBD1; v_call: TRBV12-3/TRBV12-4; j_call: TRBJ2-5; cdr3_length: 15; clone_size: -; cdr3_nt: TGTGCCAGCAGTTTACATGAGACAGGGAAAGAGACCCAGTACTTC; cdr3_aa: CASSLHETGKETQYF
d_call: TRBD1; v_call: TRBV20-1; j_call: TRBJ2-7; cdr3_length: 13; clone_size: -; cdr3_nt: TGCAGTGCTATGTCAACAGGGGCGTACGAGCAGTACTTC; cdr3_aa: CSAMSTGAYEQYF
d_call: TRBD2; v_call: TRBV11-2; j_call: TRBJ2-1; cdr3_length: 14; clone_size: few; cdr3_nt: TGTGCCAGCAGCTTTAGCGGGGGGCAAAATGAGCAGTTCTTC; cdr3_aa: CASSFSGGQNEQFF
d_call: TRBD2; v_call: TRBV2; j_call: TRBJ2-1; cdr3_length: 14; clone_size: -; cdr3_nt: TGTGCCAGCTGTCAGCGGGGGGGCCTTCATGAGCAGTTCTTC; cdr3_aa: CASCQRGGLHEQFF
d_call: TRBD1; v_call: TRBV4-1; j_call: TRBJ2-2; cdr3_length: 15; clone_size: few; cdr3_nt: TGCGCCAGCAGCCAAGCGGGACAGAGAACCGGGGAGCTGTTTTTT; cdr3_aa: CASSQAGQRTGELFF
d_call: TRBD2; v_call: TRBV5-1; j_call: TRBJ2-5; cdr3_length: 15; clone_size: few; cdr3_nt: TGCGCCAGCAGCTTGGGAGCGGGAGTAAGCGAGACCCAGTACTTC; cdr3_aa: CASSLGAGVSETQYF
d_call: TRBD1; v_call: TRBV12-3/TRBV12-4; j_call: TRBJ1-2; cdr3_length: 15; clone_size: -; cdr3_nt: TGTGCCAGCAGATCGACAGGGGCCCCAACTTATGGCTACACCTTC; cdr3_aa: CASRSTGAPTYGYTF
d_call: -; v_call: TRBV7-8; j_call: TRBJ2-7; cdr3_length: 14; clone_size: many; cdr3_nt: TGTGCCAGCAGCCCCCACAGAGCGGACTACGAGCAGTACTTC; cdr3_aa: CASSPHRADYEQYF
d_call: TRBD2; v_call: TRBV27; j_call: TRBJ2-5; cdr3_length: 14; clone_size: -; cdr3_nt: TGTGCCAGCACGAACTGGATGGGAGGGGAGACCCAGTACTTC; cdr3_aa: CASTNWMGGETQYF
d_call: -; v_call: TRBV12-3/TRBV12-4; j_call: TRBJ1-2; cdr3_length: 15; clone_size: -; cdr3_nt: TGTGCCAGCAGTCCCGACACCTCTAACAACTATGGCTACACCTTC; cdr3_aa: CASSPDTSNNYGYTF
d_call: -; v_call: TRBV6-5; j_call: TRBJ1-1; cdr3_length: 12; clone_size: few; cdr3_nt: TGTGCCAGCAAGAGGGGCCCGGGTGAAGCTTTCTTT; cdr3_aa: CASKRGPGEAFF
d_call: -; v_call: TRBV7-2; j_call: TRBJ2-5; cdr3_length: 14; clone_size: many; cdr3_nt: TGTGCCAGCAGCCCAAATGGACGGAAAGAGACCCAGTACTTC; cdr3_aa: CASSPNGRKETQYF
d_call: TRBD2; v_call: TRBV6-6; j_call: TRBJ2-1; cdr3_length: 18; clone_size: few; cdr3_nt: TGTGCCAGCAGTTATGGGACTAGCGGGGGGAGCTCCTACAATGAGCAGTTCTTC; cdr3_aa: CASSYGTSGGSSYNEQFF
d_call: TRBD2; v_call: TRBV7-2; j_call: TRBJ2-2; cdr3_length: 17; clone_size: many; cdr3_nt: TGTGCCACCGGTGCTAGCGGGGGGGCCGAGAACACCGGGGAGCTGTTTTTT; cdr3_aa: CATGASGGAENTGELFF
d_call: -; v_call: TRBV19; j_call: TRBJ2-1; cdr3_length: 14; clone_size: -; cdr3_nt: TGTGCCAGTAGCAGACAGAGCTCCTACAATGAGCAGTTCTTC; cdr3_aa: CASSRQSSYNEQFF
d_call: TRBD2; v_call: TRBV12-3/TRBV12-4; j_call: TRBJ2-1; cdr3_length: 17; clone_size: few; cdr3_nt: TGTGCCAGCAGTGACCCCTACAGCGGGGGGCCTTACAATGAGCAGTTCTTC; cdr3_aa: CASSDPYSGGPYNEQFF
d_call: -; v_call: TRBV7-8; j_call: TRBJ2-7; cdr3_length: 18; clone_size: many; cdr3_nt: TGTGCCAGCAGCTTAGCCGGTTTAGTCCCGGACAGACCCTACGAGCAGTACTTC; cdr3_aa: CASSLAGLVPDRPYEQYF
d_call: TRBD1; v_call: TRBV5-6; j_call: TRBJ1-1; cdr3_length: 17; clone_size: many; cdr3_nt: TGTGCCAGCAGCCTGACGTCCCGGACAGGGGGGAGTACTGAAGCTTTCTTT; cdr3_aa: CASSLTSRTGGSTEAFF
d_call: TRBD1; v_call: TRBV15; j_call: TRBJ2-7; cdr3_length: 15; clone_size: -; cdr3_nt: TGTGCCACCAGCAGGTTGGGACAGGGAAAATACGAGCAGTACTTC; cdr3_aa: CATSRLGQGKYEQYF
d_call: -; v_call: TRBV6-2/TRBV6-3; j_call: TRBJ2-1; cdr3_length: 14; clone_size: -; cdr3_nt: TGTGCCAGCAGCCATTGGAACAAATACAATGAGCAGTTCTTC; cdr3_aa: CASSHWNKYNEQFF
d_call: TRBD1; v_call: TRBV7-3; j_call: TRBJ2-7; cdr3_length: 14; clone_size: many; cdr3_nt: TGTGCCAGCAGCTCCGCCGGGACAGGCTACGAGCAGTACTTC; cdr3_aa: CASSSAGTGYEQYF
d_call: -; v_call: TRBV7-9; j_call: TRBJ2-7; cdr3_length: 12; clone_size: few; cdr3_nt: TGTGCCAGCAGCGCGGCGATCCGCGAGCAGTACTTC; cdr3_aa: CASSAAIREQYF
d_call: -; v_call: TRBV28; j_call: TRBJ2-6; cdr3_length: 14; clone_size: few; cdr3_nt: TGTGCCAGCAGGGACTACTCTGGGGCCAACGTCCTGACTTTC; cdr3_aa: CASRDYSGANVLTF
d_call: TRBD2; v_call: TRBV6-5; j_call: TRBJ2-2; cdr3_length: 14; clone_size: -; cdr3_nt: TGTGCCAGCAATCCTAGCGGGAGCACCGGGGAGCTGTTTTTT; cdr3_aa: CASNPSGSTGELFF
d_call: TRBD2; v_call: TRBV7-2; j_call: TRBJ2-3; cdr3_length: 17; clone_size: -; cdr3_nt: TGTGCCAGCAGCTTACCCCTTACGGGAGGTGCGACAGATACGCAGTATTTT; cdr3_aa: CASSLPLTGGATDTQYF
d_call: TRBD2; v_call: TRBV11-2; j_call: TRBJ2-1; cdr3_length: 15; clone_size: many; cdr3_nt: TGTGCCAGCAGATTAGCGGGAGGGCGGGGCAATGAGCAGTTCTTC; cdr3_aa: CASRLAGGRGNEQFF
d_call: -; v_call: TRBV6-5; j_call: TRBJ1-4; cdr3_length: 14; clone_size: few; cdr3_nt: TGTGCCAGCAGTTATGGTACAACTAATGAAAAACTGTTTTTT; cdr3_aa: CASSYGTTNEKLFF
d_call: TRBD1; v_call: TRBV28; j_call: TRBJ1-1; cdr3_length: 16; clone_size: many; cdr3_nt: TGTGCCAGCAGTTTAGGGGGGACAGGGGGCCGCACTGAAGCTTTCTTT; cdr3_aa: CASSLGGTGGRTEAFF
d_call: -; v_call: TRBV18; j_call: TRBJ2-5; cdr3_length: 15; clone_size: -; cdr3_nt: TGTGCCAGCTCACCAAGTCCGGGGGGCTCAGAGACCCAGTACTTC; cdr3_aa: CASSPSPGGSETQYF
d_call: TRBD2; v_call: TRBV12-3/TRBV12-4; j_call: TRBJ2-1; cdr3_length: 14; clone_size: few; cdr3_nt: TGTGCCAGCAGTTTACTAGCGGGAGTAAATGAGCAGTTCTTC; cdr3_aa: CASSLLAGVNEQFF
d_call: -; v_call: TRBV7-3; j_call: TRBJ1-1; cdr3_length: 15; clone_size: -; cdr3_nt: TGTGCCAGCAGCTTAATGGGGGCAAGAACGACTGAAGCTTTCTTT; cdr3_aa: CASSLMGARTTEAFF
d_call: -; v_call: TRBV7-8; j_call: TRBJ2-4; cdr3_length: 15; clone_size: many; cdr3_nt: TGTGCCAGCAGCTTAGTTGGTTCAGGGCAAAACATTCAGTACTTC; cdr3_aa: CASSLVGSGQNIQYF
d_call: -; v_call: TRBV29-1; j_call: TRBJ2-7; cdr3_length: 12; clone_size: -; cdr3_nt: TGCAGCGTCCGACAAGGGAGTGACGAGCAGTACTTC; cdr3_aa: CSVRQGSDEQYF
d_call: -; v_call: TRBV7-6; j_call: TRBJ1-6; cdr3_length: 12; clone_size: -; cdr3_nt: TGTGCCAGCCGCGAGGGAAATTCACCCCTCCACTTT; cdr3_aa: CASREGNSPLHF
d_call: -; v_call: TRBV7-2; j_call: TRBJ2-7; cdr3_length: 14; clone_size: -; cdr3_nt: TGTGCCAGCAGCTTAGGACTAGTAGGTAGCGAGCAGTACTTC; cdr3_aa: CASSLGLVGSEQYF
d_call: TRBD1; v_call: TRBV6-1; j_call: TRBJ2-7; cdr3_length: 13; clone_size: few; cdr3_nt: TGTGCCAGCAAAAGGACAGGGAACTACGAGCAGTACTTC; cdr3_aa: CASKRTGNYEQYF
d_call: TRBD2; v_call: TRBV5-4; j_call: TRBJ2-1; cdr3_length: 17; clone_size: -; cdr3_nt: TGTGCCAGCAGCTTGGCCATATTGCGGGGGGGCCGACATGAGCAGTTCTTC; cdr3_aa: CASSLAILRGGRHEQFF
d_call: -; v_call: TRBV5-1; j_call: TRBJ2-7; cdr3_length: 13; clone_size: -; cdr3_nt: TGCGCCAGCAGGTGGACAGACGCCTACGAGCAGTACTTC; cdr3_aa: CASRWTDAYEQYF
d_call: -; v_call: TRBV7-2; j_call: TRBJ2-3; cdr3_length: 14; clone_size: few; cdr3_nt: TGTGCCAGCAGCTTAGCCCTTAGCACAGATACGCAGTATTTT; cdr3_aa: CASSLALSTDTQYF
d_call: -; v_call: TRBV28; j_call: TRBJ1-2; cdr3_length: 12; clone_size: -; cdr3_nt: TGTGCCAGCTCGGAGAAGCCTCGGGGCTACACCTTC; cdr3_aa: CASSEKPRGYTF